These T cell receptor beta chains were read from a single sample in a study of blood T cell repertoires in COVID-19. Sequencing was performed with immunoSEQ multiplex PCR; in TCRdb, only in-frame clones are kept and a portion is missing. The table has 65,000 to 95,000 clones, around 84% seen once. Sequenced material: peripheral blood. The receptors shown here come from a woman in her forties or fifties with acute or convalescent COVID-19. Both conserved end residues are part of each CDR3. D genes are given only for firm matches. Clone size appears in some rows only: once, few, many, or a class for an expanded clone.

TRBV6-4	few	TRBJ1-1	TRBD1	CASRGTGTGTEAFF	TGTGCCAGCAGAGGGACAGGTACGGGCACTGAAGCTTTCTTT
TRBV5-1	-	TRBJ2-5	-	CASSLAETQYF	TGCGCCAGCAGCTTGGCTGAGACCCAGTACTTC
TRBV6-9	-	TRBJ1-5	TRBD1	CASSWSGTVNQPQHF	TGTGCCAGCAGTTGGTCTGGGACAGTCAATCAGCCCCAGCATTTT
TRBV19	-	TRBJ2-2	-	CASSARGNTGELFF	TGTGCCAGTAGTGCCAGGGGAAACACCGGGGAGCTGTTTTTT
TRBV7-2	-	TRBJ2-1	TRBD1	CASRLRQGAVSHEQFF	TGTGCCAGCAGGCTACGACAGGGGGCTGTTTCCCATGAGCAGTTCTTC
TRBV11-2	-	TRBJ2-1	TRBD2	CASSTGLAGSNEQFF	TGTGCCAGCAGCACGGGACTAGCGGGCTCCAATGAGCAGTTCTTC
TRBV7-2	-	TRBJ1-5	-	CASSYGASGQPQHF	TGTGCCAGCAGCTATGGGGCGTCAGGACAGCCCCAGCATTTT
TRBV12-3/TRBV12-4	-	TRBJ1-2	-	CASSLSAVGYTF	TGTGCCAGCAGTTTGTCAGCGGTTGGCTACACCTTC
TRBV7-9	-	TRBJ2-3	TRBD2	CASSRLAGETDTQYF	TGTGCCAGCAGCCGACTAGCGGGAGAGACAGATACGCAGTATTTT
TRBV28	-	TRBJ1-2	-	CASSLRNSLAGYTF	TGTGCCAGCAGTTTGAGGAACAGTCTAGCAGGCTACACCTTC
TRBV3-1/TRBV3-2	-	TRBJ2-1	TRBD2	CASSQVPTSGYNEQFF	TGTGCCAGCAGCCAAGTGCCGACTAGCGGGTACAATGAGCAGTTCTTC
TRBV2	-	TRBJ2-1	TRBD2	CASSKPPGTSGTNEQFF	TGTGCCAGCAGTAAACCCCCGGGGACTAGCGGGACGAATGAGCAGTTCTTC
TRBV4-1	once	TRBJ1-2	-	CASSQDGEIYGYTF	TGCGCCAGCAGCCAAGATGGGGAGATCTATGGCTACACCTTC
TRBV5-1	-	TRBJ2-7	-	CASSLGGSAYEQYF	TGCGCCAGCAGCTTGGGGGGCAGCGCCTACGAGCAGTACTTC
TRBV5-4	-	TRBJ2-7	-	CASSLKRGTKASYEQYF	TGTGCCAGCAGCTTGAAAAGGGGGACCAAAGCCTCCTACGAGCAGTACTTC